This T cell receptor (beta chain) was documented in a study of cytomegalovirus exposure and HLA in healthy donors. The assay was immunoSEQ multiplex PCR, and TCRdb's table has in-frame clones only and misses some. The table lists more than 300,000 clones, more than 80% of them singletons. The sequenced sample was PBMCs. This sequence originates from a woman aged 18-29 years in good health and CMV-seronegative.

The CDR3 protein is CASSLAIGTGTFGTEAFF. CDR3 bases: TGTGCCAGCAGCTTGGCCATAGGAACCGGGACATTCGGCACTGAAGCTTTCTTT. The rearrangement links TRBV5-8 to TRBJ1-1; a weak D match, TRBD1 (6 bases). Germline lookup yields CDR1 SGHTS and CDR2 YDEGEE. The CDR3 totals 18 residues. Trimming pared 0 bases from V and 4 bases from J, leaving 22 bases between. Looking up the rest from reference TRBV5-8 and TRBJ1-1 gives the full variable domain: EAGVTQSPTHLIKTRGQQATLRCSPISGHTSVYWYQQALGLGLQFLLWYDEGEERNRGNFPPRFSGRQFPNYSSELNVNALELEDSALYLCASSLAIGTGTFGTEAFFGQGTRLTVV.